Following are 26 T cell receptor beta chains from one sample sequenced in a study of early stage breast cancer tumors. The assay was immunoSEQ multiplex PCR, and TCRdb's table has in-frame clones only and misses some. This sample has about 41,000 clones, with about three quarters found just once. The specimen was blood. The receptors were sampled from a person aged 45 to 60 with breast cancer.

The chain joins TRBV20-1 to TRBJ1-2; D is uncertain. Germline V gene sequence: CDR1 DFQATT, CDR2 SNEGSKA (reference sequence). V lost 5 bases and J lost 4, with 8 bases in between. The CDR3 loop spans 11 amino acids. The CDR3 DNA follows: TGCAGTGCTGCTAGACTCTATGGCTACACCTTC. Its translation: CSAARLYGYTF.

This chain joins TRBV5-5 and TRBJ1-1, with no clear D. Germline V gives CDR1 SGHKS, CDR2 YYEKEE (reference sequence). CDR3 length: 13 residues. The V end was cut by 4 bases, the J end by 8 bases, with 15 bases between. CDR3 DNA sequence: TGTGCCAGCAGCGCGCAAGGCCTCGGGGAAGCTTTCTTT. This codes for CASSAQGLGEAFF.

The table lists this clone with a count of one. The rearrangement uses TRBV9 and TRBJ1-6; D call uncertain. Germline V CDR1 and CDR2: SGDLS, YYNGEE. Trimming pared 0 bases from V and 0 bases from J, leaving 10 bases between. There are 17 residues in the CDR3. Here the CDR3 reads CASSVGSRVSYNSPLHF. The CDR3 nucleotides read TGTGCCAGCAGCGTAGGTTCGCGGGTCTCCTATAATTCACCCCTCCACTTT.

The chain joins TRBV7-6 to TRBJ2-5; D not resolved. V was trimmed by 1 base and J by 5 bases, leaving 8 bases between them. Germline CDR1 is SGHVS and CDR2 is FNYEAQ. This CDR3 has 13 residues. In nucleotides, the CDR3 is TGTGCCAGCAGCTTAGGAGTAGCCGAGACCCAGTACTTC. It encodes CASSLGVAETQYF.

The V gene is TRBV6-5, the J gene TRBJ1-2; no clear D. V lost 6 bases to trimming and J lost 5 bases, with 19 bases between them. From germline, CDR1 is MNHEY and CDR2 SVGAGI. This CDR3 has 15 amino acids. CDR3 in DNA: TGTGCCAGCAGGCCATCGAGACGCGAGGCTTATGGCTACACCTTC. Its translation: CASRPSRREAYGYTF.

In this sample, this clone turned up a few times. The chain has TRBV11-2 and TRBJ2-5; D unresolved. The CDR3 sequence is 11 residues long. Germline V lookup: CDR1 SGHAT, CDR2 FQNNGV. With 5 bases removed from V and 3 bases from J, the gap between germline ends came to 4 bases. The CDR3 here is CASSPKETQYF. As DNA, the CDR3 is TGTGCCAGCAGCCCCAAAGAGACCCAGTACTTC.

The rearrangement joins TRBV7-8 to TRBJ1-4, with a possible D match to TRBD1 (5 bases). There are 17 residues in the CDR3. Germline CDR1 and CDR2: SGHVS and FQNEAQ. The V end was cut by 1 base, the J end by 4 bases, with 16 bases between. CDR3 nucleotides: TGTGCCAGCAGCTTAGAAGGGGTCAGATACATTAATGAAAAACTGTTTTTT. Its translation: CASSLEGVRYINEKLFF.

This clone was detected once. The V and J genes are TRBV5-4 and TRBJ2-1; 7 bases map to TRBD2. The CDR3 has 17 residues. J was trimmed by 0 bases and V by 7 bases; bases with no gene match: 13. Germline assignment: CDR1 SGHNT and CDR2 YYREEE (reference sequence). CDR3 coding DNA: TGTGCCAGCCGGACGCGGGAGTCCTCGAGCTCCTACAATGAGCAGTTCTTC. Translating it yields CASRTRESSSSYNEQFF.

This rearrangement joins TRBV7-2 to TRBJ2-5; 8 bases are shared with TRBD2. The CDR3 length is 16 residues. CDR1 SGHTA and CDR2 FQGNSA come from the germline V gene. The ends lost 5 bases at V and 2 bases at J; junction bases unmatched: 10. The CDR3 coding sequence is TGTGCCAGCAGCCTAAGAGGGGTAGCGGGGCAAGAGACCCAGTACTTC. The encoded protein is CASSLRGVAGQETQYF. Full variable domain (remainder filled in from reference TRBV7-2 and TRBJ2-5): GAGVSQSPSNKVTEKGKDVELRCDPISGHTALYWYRQSLGQGLEFLIYFQGNSAPDKSGLPSDRFSAERTGGSVSTLTIQRTQQEDSAVYLCASSLRGVAGQETQYFGPGTRLLVL.

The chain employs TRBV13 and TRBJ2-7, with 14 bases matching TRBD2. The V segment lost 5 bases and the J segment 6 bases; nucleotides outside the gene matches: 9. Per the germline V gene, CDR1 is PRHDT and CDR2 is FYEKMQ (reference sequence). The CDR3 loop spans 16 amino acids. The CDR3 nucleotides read TGTGCCAGCAGCCAGGGACTAGCGGGAGATCTAATCGAGCAGTACTTC. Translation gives CASSQGLAGDLIEQYF.

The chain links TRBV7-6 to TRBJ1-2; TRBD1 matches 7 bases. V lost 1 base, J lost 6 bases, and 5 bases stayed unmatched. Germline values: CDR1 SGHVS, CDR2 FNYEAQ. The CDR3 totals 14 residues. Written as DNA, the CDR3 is TGTGCCAGCAGCTTAGGGAGGGGGCGCGATGGCTACACCTTC. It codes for CASSLGRGRDGYTF.

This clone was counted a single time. The CDR3 here is CASSLGRGYEQFF. DNA for the CDR3: TGTGCCAGCAGCTTAGGGAGGGGATATGAGCAGTTCTTC. V and J are TRBV7-8 and TRBJ2-1; a weak D match, TRBD2 (6 bases). The CDR3 is 13 residues long. CDR1 is SGHVS, CDR2 FQNEAQ, per germline. V shed 1 base and J shed 8 bases, with 9 bases lying between them. The variable domain in full, completed from reference TRBV7-8 and TRBJ2-1, reads GAGVSQSPRYKVAKRGQDVALRCDPISGHVSLFWYQQALGQGPEFLTYFQNEAQLDKSGLPSDRFFAERPEGSVSTLKIQRTQQEDSAVYLCASSLGRGYEQFFGPGTRLTVL.

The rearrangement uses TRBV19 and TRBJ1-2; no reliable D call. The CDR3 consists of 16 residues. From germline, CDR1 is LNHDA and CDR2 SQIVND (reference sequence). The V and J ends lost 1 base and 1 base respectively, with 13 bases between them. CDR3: CASSIVWAGSNYGYTF. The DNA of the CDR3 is TGTGCCAGTAGTATAGTGTGGGCCGGAAGTAACTATGGCTACACCTTC.

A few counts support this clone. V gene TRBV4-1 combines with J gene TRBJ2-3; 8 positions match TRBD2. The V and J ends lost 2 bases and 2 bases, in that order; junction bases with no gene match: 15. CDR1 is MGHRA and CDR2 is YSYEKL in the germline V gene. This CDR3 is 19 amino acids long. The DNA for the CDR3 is TGCGCCAGCAGCCAAAGAGTCTCTCGTCCGGGAGGGCCCACAGATACGCAGTATTTT. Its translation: CASSQRVSRPGGPTDTQYF.

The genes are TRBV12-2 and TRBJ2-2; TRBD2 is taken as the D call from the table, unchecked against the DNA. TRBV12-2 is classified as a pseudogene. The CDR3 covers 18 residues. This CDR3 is CASRLGRGRALNSGELFF. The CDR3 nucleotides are TGTGCAAGTCGCTTAGGTCGCGGGAGGGCCTTAAATTCCGGGGAGCTGTTTTTT.

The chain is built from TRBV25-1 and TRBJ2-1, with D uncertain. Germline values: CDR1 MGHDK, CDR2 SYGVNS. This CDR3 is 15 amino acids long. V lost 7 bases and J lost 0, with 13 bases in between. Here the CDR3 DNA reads TGTGCCAGCACCCCTCCGGCTAGCTCCTACAATGAGCAGTTCTTC. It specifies CASTPPASSYNEQFF.

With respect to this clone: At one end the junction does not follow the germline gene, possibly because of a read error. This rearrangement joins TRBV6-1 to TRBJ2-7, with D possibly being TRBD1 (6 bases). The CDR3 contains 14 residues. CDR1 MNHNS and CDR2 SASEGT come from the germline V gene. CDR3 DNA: TGTGTCAGCGAGCGACAGGACAGCTCCTACGAGCAGTACTTC. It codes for CVSERQDSSYEQYF.

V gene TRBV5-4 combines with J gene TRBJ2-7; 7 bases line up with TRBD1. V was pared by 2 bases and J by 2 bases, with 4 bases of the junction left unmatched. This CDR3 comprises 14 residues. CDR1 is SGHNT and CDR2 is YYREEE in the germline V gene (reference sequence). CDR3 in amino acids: CASSFSGTAYEQYF. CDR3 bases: TGTGCCAGCAGCTTCTCTGGGACAGCCTACGAGCAGTACTTC.

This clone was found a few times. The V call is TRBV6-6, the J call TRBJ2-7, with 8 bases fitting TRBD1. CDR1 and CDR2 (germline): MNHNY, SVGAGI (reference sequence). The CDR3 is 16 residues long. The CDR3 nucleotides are TGTGCCAGCAGTACAGGAACAAGGAGGATGTGGACAGGGCCACACGTC. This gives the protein CASSTGTRRMWTGPHV.

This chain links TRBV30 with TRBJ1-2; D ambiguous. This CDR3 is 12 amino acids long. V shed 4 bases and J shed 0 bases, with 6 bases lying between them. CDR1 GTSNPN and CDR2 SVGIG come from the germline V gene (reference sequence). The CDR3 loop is CAWNRANYGYTF. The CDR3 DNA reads TGTGCCTGGAATAGAGCTAACTATGGCTACACCTTC.

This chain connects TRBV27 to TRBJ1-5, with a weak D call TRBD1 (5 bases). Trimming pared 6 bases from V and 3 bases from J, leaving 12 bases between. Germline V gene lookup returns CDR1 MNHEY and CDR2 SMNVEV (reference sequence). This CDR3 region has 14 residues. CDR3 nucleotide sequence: TGTGCCAGCAGCCTGGGAGGGGCCAATCAGCCCCAGCATTTT. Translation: CASSLGGANQPQHF.

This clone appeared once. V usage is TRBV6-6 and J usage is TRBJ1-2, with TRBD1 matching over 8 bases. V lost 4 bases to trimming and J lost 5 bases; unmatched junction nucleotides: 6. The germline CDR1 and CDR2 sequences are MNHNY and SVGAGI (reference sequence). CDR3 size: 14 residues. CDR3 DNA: TGTGCCAGCAGTTCTTTGACAGGGGTTTATGGCTACACCTTC. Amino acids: CASSSLTGVYGYTF.

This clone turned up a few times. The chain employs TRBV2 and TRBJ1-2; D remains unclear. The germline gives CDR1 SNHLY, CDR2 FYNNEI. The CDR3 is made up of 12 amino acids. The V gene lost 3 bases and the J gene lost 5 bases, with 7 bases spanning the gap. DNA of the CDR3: TGTGCCAGCAGTGATTCAGGTTATGGCTACACCTTC. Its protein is CASSDSGYGYTF.

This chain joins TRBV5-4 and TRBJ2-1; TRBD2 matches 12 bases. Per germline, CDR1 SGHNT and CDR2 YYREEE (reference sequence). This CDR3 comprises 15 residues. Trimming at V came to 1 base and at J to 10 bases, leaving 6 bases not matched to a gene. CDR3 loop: CASSLSLAGGQEQFF. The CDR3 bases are TGTGCCAGCAGCTTGAGTCTAGCGGGAGGGCAGGAGCAGTTCTTC. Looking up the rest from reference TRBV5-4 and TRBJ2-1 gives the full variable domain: ETGVTQSPTHLIKTRGQQVTLRCSSQSGHNTVSWYQQALGQGPQFIFQYYREEENGRGNFPPRFSGLQFPNYSSELNVNALELDDSALYLCASSLSLAGGQEQFFGPGTRLTVL.

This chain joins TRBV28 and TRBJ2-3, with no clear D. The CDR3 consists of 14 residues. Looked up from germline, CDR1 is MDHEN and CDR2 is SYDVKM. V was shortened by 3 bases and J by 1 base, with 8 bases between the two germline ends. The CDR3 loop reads CASSFGSGTDTQYF. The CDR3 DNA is TGTGCCAGCAGTTTTGGCTCCGGCACAGATACGCAGTATTTT.

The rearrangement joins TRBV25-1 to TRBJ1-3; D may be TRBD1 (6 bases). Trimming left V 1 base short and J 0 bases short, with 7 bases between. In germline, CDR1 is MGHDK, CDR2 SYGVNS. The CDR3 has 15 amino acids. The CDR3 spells CASSEWGHSGNTIYF. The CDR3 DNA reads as TGTGCCAGCAGTGAATGGGGACACTCTGGAAACACCATATATTTT. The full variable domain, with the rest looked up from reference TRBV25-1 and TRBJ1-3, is EADIYQTPRYLVIGTGKKITLECSQTMGHDKMYWYQQDPGMELHLIHYSYGVNSTEKGDLSSESTVSRIRTEHFPLTLESARPSHTSQYLCASSEWGHSGNTIYFGEGSWLTVV.